The clone carrying this T cell receptor (beta chain) has more than one count but fewer than ten. Its target is not known. This sample is part of a study of CD8+ T cells in alopecia areata. Whole-study findings and limits: Scalp specimens additionally yield sequences from normal skin's resident alphabeta T cells.

CDR1 and CDR2 from the germline V gene are SQVTM and ANQGSEA. V shed 4 bases and J 5 bases; nucleotides not matched to a gene: 5. The CDR3 is 14 residues long. Sequencing relied on a cDNA template that was reverse transcribed from extracted RNA. Method: immunoSEQ multiplex PCR; TCRdb's copy keeps in-frame clones and lacks some. The sample lists roughly 120,000 clones, around two fifths occurring once. Alopecia areata patients gave lesional scalp punch biopsies and peripheral blood samples. Sequenced: CD4+ T cells sorted from blood. J is TRBJ1-4 and V is TRBV29-1; 9 bases fit TRBD1. The sequence was collected from a human donor with alopecia areata. The DNA of the CDR3 is TGCAGCGTTGCCCACAGGGGGCAGAATGAAAAACTGTTTTTT. Its protein product is CSVAHRGQNEKLFF.